This TCR beta chain was recorded in a study of cytomegalovirus exposure and HLA in healthy donors. Study in general: HLA-typed donors contributed 65 million to 95 million unique TCRs, which were held in an early data release. Whole-study findings and limits: Cytomegalovirus-associated TCR beta chains were listed, numbering some 180. Most CMV-associated TCR beta chains appeared HLA-restricted in a later analysis. Later on, a genetic analysis was performed. It linked a missense variant in DCLRE1C with V- and J-gene trimming of TCR beta.

About this clone: Its matching antigen is unknown.

Primers included in the PCR were 60 Vbeta and 13 Jbeta primers. Sequencing was performed with immunoSEQ multiplex PCR; in TCRdb, only in-frame clones are kept and a portion is missing. The sample has around 100,000 clones; under 85% are singletons. Trimming removed 5 bases from V and 0 bases from J; junction bases left unmatched: 2. This CDR3 region has 15 residues. Germline values: CDR1 KGHSH, CDR2 LQKENI. This sequence originates from a woman in her thirties or forties in good health and CMV-seronegative. Specimen: PBMCs. The chain combines TRBV18 with TRBJ2-2, with TRBD2 matching over 8 bases. The CDR3 region is CASSVSGTNTGELFF. The CDR3 bases are TGTGCCAGCTCAGTTAGCGGGACGAACACCGGGGAGCTGTTTTTT. The whole variable domain, filled in from reference TRBV18 and TRBJ2-2, reads NAGVMQNPRHLVRRRGQEARLRCSPMKGHSHVYWYRQLPEEGLKFMVYLQKENIIDESGMPKERFSAEFPKEGPSILRIQQVVRGDSAAYFCASSVSGTNTGELFFGEGSRLTVL.